The 23 T cell receptor beta chains below were found in one sample sequenced in a study of cytomegalovirus exposure and HLA in healthy donors. Use of 60 Vbeta and 13 Jbeta primers characterized the PCR. TCRdb's table, derived via immunoSEQ multiplex PCR, lists solely in-frame clones and lacks some. Here the sample spans some 110,000 clones, about 68% being singletons. Input material: PBMCs. The receptors derive from a woman in her forties or fifties in good health and CMV-seropositive.

The chain couples TRBV6-6 to TRBJ2-5; 7 nucleotides align to TRBD2. The V gene's germline CDR1 is MNHNY and CDR2 SVGAGI (reference sequence). The length of the CDR3 is 14 residues. V was pared by 1 base and J by 4 bases, with 3 bases of the junction left unmatched. The CDR3 nucleotides are TGTGCCAGCAGTTACTTGTCTAGCGGAGAGACCCAGTACTTC. Residues: CASSYLSSGETQYF.

J is TRBJ1-1 and V is TRBV29-1, with D hard to call. Germline V gene sequence: CDR1 SQVTM, CDR2 ANQGSEA. This CDR3 has 15 amino acids. Trimming removed 0 bases at V and 4 bases at J, with 15 bases between. The CDR3 DNA follows: TGCAGCGTTGAAGATCCGGCAGGCGTGAGCACTGAAGCTTTCTTT. This codes for CSVEDPAGVSTEAFF.

The CDR3 sequence: CASRSGDSMNTEAFF. CDR3 coding DNA: TGTGCCAGCAGGTCCGGGGACAGTATGAACACTGAAGCTTTCTTT. V gene TRBV13 combines with J gene TRBJ1-1, with 7 bases lining up with TRBD1. The CDR3 consists of 15 residues. The germline CDR1 and CDR2 sequences are PRHDT and FYEKMQ (reference sequence). Losses at the gene ends were 6 bases for V and 0 bases for J; bases not matched to a gene: 7.

This clone has only a few counts. The chain carries TRBV7-2 and TRBJ2-6; the D is unclear. CDR1 and CDR2 (germline): SGHTA, FQGNSA. The CDR3 contains 13 residues. With 5 bases removed from V and 4 bases from J, the gap between germline ends came to 6 bases. CDR3 region: CASSPPGANVLTF. CDR3 DNA: TGTGCCAGCAGCCCCCCAGGGGCCAACGTCCTGACTTTC.

This chain uses TRBV5-4 with TRBJ1-1; 7 bases line up with TRBD1. Germline V gene lookup returns CDR1 SGHNT and CDR2 YYREEE (reference sequence). This CDR3 comprises 14 residues. Trimming cost V 2 bases and J 4 bases; bases outside gene matches: 5. CDR3 sequence reads: CASSFVTGTTEAFF. CDR3 sequence (DNA): TGTGCCAGCAGCTTCGTGACAGGGACCACTGAAGCTTTCTTT. Full variable domain (missing parts from reference TRBV5-4 and TRBJ1-1): ETGVTQSPTHLIKTRGQQVTLRCSSQSGHNTVSWYQQALGQGPQFIFQYYREEENGRGNFPPRFSGLQFPNYSSELNVNALELDDSALYLCASSFVTGTTEAFFGQGTRLTVV.

This clone was picked up one time. The V and J genes are TRBV10-2 and TRBJ2-1; 13 bases match TRBD2. The CDR3 loop spans 16 amino acids. The V and J ends lost 6 bases and 3 bases, in that order; junction bases with no gene match: 5. Looked up from germline, CDR1 is WSHSY and CDR2 is SAAADI. The CDR3 loop is CASSGTSGGGYNEQFF. The CDR3 bases are TGCGCCAGCAGCGGAACTAGCGGGGGGGGCTACAATGAGCAGTTCTTC.

V and J are TRBV30 and TRBJ1-2; 7 bases are a match to TRBD1. V gave up 3 bases and J gave up 2 bases; unmatched junction bases: 6. The CDR3 loop spans 14 amino acids. CDR1 is GTSNPN and CDR2 is SVGIG in the germline V gene (reference sequence). DNA for the CDR3: TGTGCCTGGAGGGGGGACAGCTTCAACTATGGCTACACCTTC. This gives the protein CAWRGDSFNYGYTF.

The chain links TRBV19 to TRBJ2-7, with TRBD1 matching over 10 bases. With 3 bases clipped from V and 3 bases from J, the junction kept 5 bases outside the gene matches. The germline V gene has CDR1 LNHDA and CDR2 SQIVND (reference sequence). The CDR3 contains 15 residues. CDR3 sequence reads: CASSIRQGADYEQYF. DNA for the CDR3: TGTGCCAGTAGTATCAGACAGGGGGCCGACTACGAGCAGTACTTC.

This sequence joins TRBV5-1 and TRBJ1-2; 8 bases agree with TRBD1. Germline V gene data show CDR1 as SGHRS and CDR2 as YFSETQ. The CDR3 is 15 residues long. Trimming at V came to 2 bases and at J to 8 bases, leaving 11 bases not matched to a gene. The CDR3: CASSFNPGQETGYTF. The DNA for the CDR3 is TGCGCCAGCAGCTTTAATCCGGGACAGGAGACGGGCTACACCTTC. Full variable domain (rest looked up from reference TRBV5-1 and TRBJ1-2): KAGVTQTPRYLIKTRGQQVTLSCSPISGHRSVSWYQQTPGQGLQFLFEYFSETQRNKGNFPGRFSGRQFSNSRSEMNVSTLELGDSALYLCASSFNPGQETGYTFGSGTRLTVV.

The chain couples TRBV5-8 to TRBJ2-7, with 10 bases identical to TRBD1. Germline CDR1 SGHTS, CDR2 YDEGEE. The length of the CDR3 is 15 residues. The V gene end was trimmed by 4 bases and the J gene end by 5 bases; junction bases not matched to a gene: 9. This CDR3 reads CASSLPGQGTDEQYF. DNA for the CDR3: TGTGCCAGCAGCCTCCCGGGACAGGGGACGGACGAGCAGTACTTC.

V usage is TRBV10-3 and J usage is TRBJ1-5; D perhaps matches TRBD1 (6 bases). There are 15 residues in the CDR3. Trimming left V 5 bases short and J 0 bases short, with 11 bases between. Per the germline V gene, CDR1 is ENHRY and CDR2 is SYGVKD. CDR3 nucleotide sequence: TGTGCCATCAGTCCGGACAGTCTTAGCAATCAGCCCCAGCATTTT. Its protein is CAISPDSLSNQPQHF.

V and J are TRBV14 and TRBJ2-3, with 7 bases fitting TRBD2. With V trimmed by 0 bases and J by 5 bases, 2 bases remained unmatched. CDR1 and CDR2 from the germline V gene are SGHDN and FVKESK. CDR3 length equals 14 residues. CDR3 DNA sequence: TGTGCCAGCAGCCAAGAGGGGAGGGTAGATACGCAGTATTTT. As protein: CASSQEGRVDTQYF.

The chain couples TRBV19 to TRBJ2-3, with 9 bases that match TRBD2. Unmatched junction bases numbered 7, after V lost 6 bases and J lost 0 bases. Per germline, CDR1 LNHDA and CDR2 SQIVND (reference sequence). This CDR3 contains 16 residues. The CDR3 nucleotides are TGTGCCAGTAGCCGCCGGACTAGCGTTAGCACAGATACGCAGTATTTT. Residues: CASSRRTSVSTDTQYF.

This chain connects TRBV7-2 to TRBJ2-2, with 9 bases matching TRBD2. Germline CDR1 and CDR2: SGHTA and FQGNSA. V dropped 5 bases and J dropped 7; count of bases not matched to a gene: 8. The CDR3 is 15 amino acids. The CDR3 DNA is TGTGCCAGCAGCCTATCTAGCGGGACTATCGGGGAGCTGTTTTTT. The encoded protein is CASSLSSGTIGELFF.

This clone was seen a handful of times. The CDR3 nucleotides read TGTGCCAGCAGATTCTCAGGGGGCATGAACACTGAAGCTTTCTTT. Translated, it gives CASRFSGGMNTEAFF. The rearrangement uses TRBV27 and TRBJ1-1; 8 nucleotides agree with TRBD1. CDR1 and CDR2 (germline): MNHEY, SMNVEV (reference sequence). The CDR3 covers 15 residues. The junction had 6 bases not matched to a gene; V was cut back by 6 bases and J by 0 bases.

This clone came up once. The chain links TRBV10-2 to TRBJ1-1; 8 nucleotides align to TRBD1. The CDR3 covers 14 residues. Germline V CDR1 and CDR2: WSHSY, SAAADI. Unmatched junction bases numbered 3, after V lost 2 bases and J lost 4 bases. CDR3 nucleotides: TGCGCCAGCAGTGAGAATGACAGGGGCACTGAAGCTTTCTTT. It translates to CASSENDRGTEAFF.

The J gene is TRBJ1-1, the V gene TRBV18; TRBD1 agrees at 7 bases. Looked up from germline, CDR1 is KGHSH and CDR2 is LQKENI. This CDR3 is 15 amino acids long. Trimming cost V 0 bases and J 3 bases; bases outside gene matches: 4. This CDR3 reads CASSPPATGYTEAFF. The CDR3 DNA reads TGTGCCAGCTCACCACCGGCGACAGGGTACACTGAAGCTTTCTTT.

The chain carries TRBV4-1 and TRBJ1-1, with 8 bases that match TRBD1. Germline CDR1 is MGHRA and CDR2 is YSYEKL. The CDR3 has 17 residues. The junction had 12 bases not matched to a gene; V was cut back by 1 base and J by 5 bases. This CDR3 is CASSQVPRQGAQTEAFF. The CDR3 coding sequence is TGCGCCAGCAGCCAAGTCCCCCGGCAGGGGGCGCAGACTGAAGCTTTCTTT.

The chain recombines TRBV5-1 with TRBJ2-5, with D tentatively TRBD2 (5 bases). CDR3 size: 15 residues. Looked up from germline, CDR1 is SGHRS and CDR2 is YFSETQ. Trimming left V 3 bases short and J 2 bases short, with 14 bases between. The CDR3 protein is CASSYKAGGQETQYF. The CDR3 DNA is TGCGCCAGCAGCTATAAGGCAGGAGGACAAGAGACCCAGTACTTC. Drawing the rest from reference TRBV5-1 and TRBJ2-5, the complete variable domain is KAGVTQTPRYLIKTRGQQVTLSCSPISGHRSVSWYQQTPGQGLQFLFEYFSETQRNKGNFPGRFSGRQFSNSRSEMNVSTLELGDSALYLCASSYKAGGQETQYFGPGTRLLVL.

The chain is built from TRBV10-2 and TRBJ2-7; TRBD1 agrees at 9 bases. The CDR3 is 16 residues long. The V gene end was trimmed by 3 bases and the J gene end by 5 bases; junction bases not matched to a gene: 11. Germline assignment: CDR1 WSHSY and CDR2 SAAADI. CDR3 DNA sequence: TGCGCCAGCAGTGAACCAACTACAGGGGGCCAGGACGAGCAGTACTTC. Its translation: CASSEPTTGGQDEQYF.

The rearrangement joins TRBV4-3 to TRBJ2-3; D gene unclear. V was trimmed by 0 bases and J by 7 bases, leaving 14 bases between them. Germline CDR1 is LGHNA and CDR2 is YSLEER. The CDR3 loop spans 15 amino acids. CDR3 sequence reads: CASSQDQNGDNTQYF. As DNA, the CDR3 is TGCGCCAGCAGCCAAGATCAAAATGGCGACAATACGCAGTATTTT.

CDR3 nucleotide sequence: TGTGCCAGCGCTTCGGCCTTAGGAGGCTATGGCTACACCTTC. Translated, it gives CASASALGGYGYTF. This chain joins TRBV2 and TRBJ1-2; D gene unclear. V was cut by 8 bases and J by 4 bases, with 17 bases left in between. Germline CDR1 and CDR2: SNHLY and FYNNEI. This CDR3 has 14 residues.

The table lists this clone with a few counts. The rearrangement joins TRBV30 to TRBJ2-7; D possibly corresponds to TRBD1 (6 bases). Per germline, CDR1 GTSNPN and CDR2 SVGIG (reference sequence). The CDR3 contains 14 residues. V was pared by 0 bases and J by 3 bases, with 12 bases between. The chain's CDR3 is CAWSVTGLNYEQYF. The CDR3 coding sequence is TGTGCCTGGAGTGTAACAGGGCTAAACTACGAGCAGTACTTC.